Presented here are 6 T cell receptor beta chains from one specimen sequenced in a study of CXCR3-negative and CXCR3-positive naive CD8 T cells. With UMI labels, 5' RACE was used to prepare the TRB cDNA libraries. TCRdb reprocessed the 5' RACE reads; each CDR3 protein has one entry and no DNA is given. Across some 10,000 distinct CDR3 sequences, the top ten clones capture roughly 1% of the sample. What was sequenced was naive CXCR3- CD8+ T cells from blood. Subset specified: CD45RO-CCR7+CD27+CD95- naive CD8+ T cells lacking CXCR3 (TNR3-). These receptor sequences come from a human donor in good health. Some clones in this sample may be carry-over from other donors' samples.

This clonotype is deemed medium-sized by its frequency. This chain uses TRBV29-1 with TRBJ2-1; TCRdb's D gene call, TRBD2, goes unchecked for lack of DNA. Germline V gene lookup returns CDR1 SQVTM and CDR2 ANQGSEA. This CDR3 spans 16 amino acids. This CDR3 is CSVDEIAGGPQAEQFF.

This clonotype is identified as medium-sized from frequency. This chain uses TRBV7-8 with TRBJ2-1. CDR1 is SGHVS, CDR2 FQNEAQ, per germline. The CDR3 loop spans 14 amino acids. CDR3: CASSLTSSYNEQFF.

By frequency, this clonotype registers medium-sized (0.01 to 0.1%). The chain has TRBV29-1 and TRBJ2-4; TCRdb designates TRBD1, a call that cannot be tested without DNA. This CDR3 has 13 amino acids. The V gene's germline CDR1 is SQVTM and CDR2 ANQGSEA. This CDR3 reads CSVLRDGKNIQYF.

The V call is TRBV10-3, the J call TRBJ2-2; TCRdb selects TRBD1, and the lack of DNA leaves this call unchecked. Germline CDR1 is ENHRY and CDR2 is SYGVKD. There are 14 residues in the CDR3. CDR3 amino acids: CAISERTGPGELFF.

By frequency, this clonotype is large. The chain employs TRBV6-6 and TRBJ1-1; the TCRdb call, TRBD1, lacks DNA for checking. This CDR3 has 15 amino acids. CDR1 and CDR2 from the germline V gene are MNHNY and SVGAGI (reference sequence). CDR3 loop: CASSYLQGVNTEAFF.

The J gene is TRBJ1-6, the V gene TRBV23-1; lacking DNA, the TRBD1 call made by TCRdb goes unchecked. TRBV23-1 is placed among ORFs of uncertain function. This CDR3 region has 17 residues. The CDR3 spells CASSHPDRSSYNSPLHF.